This T cell receptor beta chain is from a study of shared clonotypes between healthy human individuals. Healthy adults negative for HIV, lacking recent acute infections or vaccinations, served as donors. The junction had 9 bases not matched to a gene; V was cut back by 8 bases and J by 3 bases. This CDR3 contains 14 residues. CDR1 and CDR2 (germline): SNHLY, FYNNEI. In replicate PCRs of sorted subsets, approximately 210 ng DNA, roughly 31,000 T cell genomes, was used. As handled by the study authors: Junction-only immunoSEQ data arrived without quality scores, meaning filtering differed. Some clones are missing from TCRdb's copy, which holds only in-frame ones; the method was immunoSEQ multiplex PCR. V and J calls and clone size are given by that table; D and trimming were obtained from the DNA. The sample has approximately 980,000 clones; about three quarters are singletons.

This chain links TRBV2 with TRBJ2-7, with 8 bases identical to TRBD1. The source is a man younger than 35 in good health. Input material: memory CD4+ T cells sorted from blood. The subset here: CD45RA-negative fraction. The CDR3 DNA follows: TGTGCCAGCTCCTTGGACAGGGCCAACTACGAGCAGTACTTC. Its translation: CASSLDRANYEQYF.